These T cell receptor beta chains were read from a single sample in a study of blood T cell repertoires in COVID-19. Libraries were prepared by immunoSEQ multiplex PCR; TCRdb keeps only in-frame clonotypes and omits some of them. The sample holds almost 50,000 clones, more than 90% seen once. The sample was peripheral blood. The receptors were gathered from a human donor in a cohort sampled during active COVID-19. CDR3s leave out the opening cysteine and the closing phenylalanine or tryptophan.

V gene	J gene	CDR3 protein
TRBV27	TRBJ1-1	ASSTLGLGAF
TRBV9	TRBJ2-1	ASSPRLAGYNEQF
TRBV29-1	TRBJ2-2	SGGQATGELF
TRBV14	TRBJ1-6	ASSLLTGGISPLH
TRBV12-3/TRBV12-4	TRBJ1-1	ASSRDFYSEAF
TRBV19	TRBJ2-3	ASSIRAGADTQY
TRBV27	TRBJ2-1	ASPITGGEDNEQF
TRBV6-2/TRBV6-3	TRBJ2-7	ASSRTDSYEQY
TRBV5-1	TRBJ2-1	ASSLVPGGNEQF
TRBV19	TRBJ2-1	ASSIRQGANNEQF
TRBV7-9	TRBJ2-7	ASSLAGREEQY
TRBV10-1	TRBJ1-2	ASSESTNYGYT
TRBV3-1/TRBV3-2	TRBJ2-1	ASSQVGGYPYNEQF
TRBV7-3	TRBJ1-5	ASSLALSGGAGNQPQH
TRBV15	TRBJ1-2	ATSTTWTGSVYGYT
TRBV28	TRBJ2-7	ASNLGGDAYEQY
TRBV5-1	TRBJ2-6	ASSYAGVSGANVLT
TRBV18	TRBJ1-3	ASSRTLHSGNTIY
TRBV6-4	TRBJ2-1	ASSAGTGPYNEQF
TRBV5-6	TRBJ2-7	ASRLAGVTYEQY
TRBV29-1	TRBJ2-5	SVRPGKETQY
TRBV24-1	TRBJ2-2	ATSDEGLGSTGELF
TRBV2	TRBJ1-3	ASSDPHRSGNTIY
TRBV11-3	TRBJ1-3	ASSRDRSSSGNTIY
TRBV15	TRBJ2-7	ATSSAGRASYEQY
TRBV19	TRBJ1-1	ASSMGRGRVLNTEAF
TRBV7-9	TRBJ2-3	ASSSRAGATDTQY
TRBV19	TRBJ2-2	ASRRQGSGELF
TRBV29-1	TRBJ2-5	SVGTSGRGKVETQY
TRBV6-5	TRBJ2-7	ASSYKSSYEQY
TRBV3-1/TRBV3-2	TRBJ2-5	ASSQAGGISQETQY
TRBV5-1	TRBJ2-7	ASNPTGTGAEQY
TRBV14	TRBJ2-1	ASSRTRGLHDNEQF
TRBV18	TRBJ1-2	ASSPVSQEKMNGYT
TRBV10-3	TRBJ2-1	AISEREGRERGSYNEQF
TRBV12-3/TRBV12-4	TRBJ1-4	ASSFVQAEKLF
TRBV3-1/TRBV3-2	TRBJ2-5	ASSLSAGQETQY
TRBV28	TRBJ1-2	ASSYVTGYGLQGYT
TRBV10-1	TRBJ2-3	ASSGSAGGPDTQY
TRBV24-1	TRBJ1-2	ATSDVPHKTNGYT
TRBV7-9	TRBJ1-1	ASSLGRDSGGGNTEAF
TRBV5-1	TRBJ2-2	ASSFDRGIAGELF
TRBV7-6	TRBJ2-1	ASSDPLAGRNEQF
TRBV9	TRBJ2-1	ASSVTGEQF
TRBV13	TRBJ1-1	ASSLGQLNTEAF
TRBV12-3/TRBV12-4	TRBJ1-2	ASSSRGGYT
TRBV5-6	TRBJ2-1	ASSLDSYNEQF
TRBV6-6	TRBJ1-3	AVGQGLGNTIY
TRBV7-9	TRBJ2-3	ASRELAGGADTQY
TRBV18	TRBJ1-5	ASSGGQGSQPQH
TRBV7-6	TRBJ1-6	ASSLISPGTDYNSPLH
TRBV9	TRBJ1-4	ASSPLGGKEKLF
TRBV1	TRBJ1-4	TSSPETLAGEKLF
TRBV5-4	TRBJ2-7	ASSSEPGQSYEQY